Sequencing of this TCR beta chain was carried out in a study of blood T cell repertoires in COVID-19. Study-level background: Acute and convalescent COVID-19 samples came from the United States, Italy and Spain. The cDNA or gDNA used as material had been derived from T cells, B-cell-depleted T cells, or PBMCs.

In the original analysis: Amplification of reference gene primers provided the estimated nucleated cell counts. Repertoires were generated with immunoSEQ multiplex PCR, while TCRdb's copy carries only in-frame clones and drops some. The V and J calls and clone size come from that table; D and trimming were worked out from the DNA. Altogether about 160,000 clones are present, over 80% being singletons, with the ten largest covering roughly 9.5%. In this sample, this clone turned up once. Germline V gene lookup returns CDR1 KGHSH and CDR2 LQKENI. The CDR3 loop spans 14 amino acids. Trimming at V came to 2 bases and at J to 6 bases, leaving 6 bases not matched to a gene.

The receptor was isolated from a woman of 80 years or more with active or convalescent COVID-19. The sequenced material came from peripheral blood. V usage is TRBV18 and J usage is TRBJ1-2; 7 bases fit TRBD1. CDR3 amino acids: CASSPNGGTDGYTF. The CDR3, as DNA: TGTGCCAGCTCACCAAACGGAGGGACAGATGGCTACACCTTC. The full variable domain, in which reference TRBV18 and TRBJ1-2 provide the parts outside the CDR3, is NAGVMQNPRHLVRRRGQEARLRCSPMKGHSHVYWYRQLPEEGLKFMVYLQKENIIDESGMPKERFSAEFPKEGPSILRIQQVVRGDSAAYFCASSPNGGTDGYTFGSGTRLTVV.